This TCR beta chain was sequenced during a study of OX40 agonist ivuxolimab in advanced cancers. About the investigation overall: Ivuxolimab was a fully human IgG2 agonistic monoclonal antibody targeting the costimulatory receptor OX40 (CD134). The dose-escalation cohort was 82.7% male with a mean age of approximately 60 years, ranging from about 23 to 85. The paper covers the monotherapy dose-escalation part of the phase I ivuxolimab trial, which included N ≈ 57 patients. Intravenous ivuxolimab was administered to patients every 2 weeks at six dose levels: 0.01, 0.1, 0.3, 1.5, 3 and 10 mg/kg. Partial responses were achieved by three dose-escalation patients, of whom one had hepatocellular carcinoma and two had cutaneous melanoma. Of the 50 to 55 patients in dose escalation, about 20 had hepatocellular carcinoma, roughly 15 had melanoma, 9 had renal cell carcinoma and 9 had head and neck cancer. Peripheral TCRbeta sequencing aimed to test whether ivuxolimab altered TCR sequence diversity and caused clonal T-cell expansion. Prior anti-PD-1, anti-PD-L1 or anti-CTLA-4 therapy was permitted, and checkpoint inhibitors had been received by more than 35% of dose-escalation patients. What the study reported, not specific to this receptor: In the 0.1-3.0 mg/kg groups, partial responders were among the patients with the lowest normalized peripheral clonal expansion, particularly in CD8+ T cells. Low levels of normalized T-cell clonal expansion were also shown by some nonresponding patients. Antigen specificity was not determined for the clonally expanded peripheral T cells. Clonal expansion of both CD4+ and CD8+ blood T cells was observed from baseline to week 6 at doses 0.1 to 3.0 mg/kg. After ivuxolimab, expanded clones were on average more numerous among CD8+ T cells than among CD4+ T cells.

Patients with a history of autoimmune disease or receiving systemic immunosuppression were excluded from the trial. Peripheral blood for TCR sequencing was drawn from every dose cohort at baseline, at cycle 4 day 1 and at cycle 7 day 1. The samples were drawn from a first-in-human, open-label, multicenter phase I dose-escalation trial of ivuxolimab. Adults with locally advanced or metastatic head and neck squamous cell, hepatocellular, melanoma or renal cell carcinoma were enrolled in the trial. Before TCR sequencing, CD4+ T cells and CD8+ T cells were sorted from peripheral blood as separate populations. About this clone: The target of this receptor is not known. Base quality data are lacking; no much larger clone is found one base away.

For sequencing of the TCRbeta CDR3 region, genomic DNA was extracted from the sorted cells. The immunoSEQ Assay was used to sequence the TCRbeta CDR3 regions. The source is immuneACCESS, and TCRdb retained only in-frame sequences with V and J called. Part of the clones is not carried over; for the studies checked, unresolved V genes explain less than half of this, and the remainder is unexplained. The table for this sample lists some 50,000 clones; more than 75% of them were counted only once. Roughly 1.8% of the sample is in the top ten clones. V lost 1 base and J lost 7 bases; the stretch between them is 10 bases long. For CDR1 and CDR2, the germline V gene lists SGHTA and FQGNSA. The CDR3 has 13 amino acids, counting the end cysteine and phenylalanine. Only the CDR3 DNA stays, 39 bases, in frame from base 1.

The receptor was isolated from an adult with an advanced solid tumor such as melanoma, head and neck, liver or kidney cancer. The material was CD4+ or CD8+ T cells sorted from blood, obtained in a trial of the OX40 agonist ivuxolimab. The chain uses TRBV7-2 and TRBJ1-1, and TRBD1 may be the D gene, going by 5 matching bases. The CDR3 in this case is CASSLDSGGEAFF. The DNA sequence is as follows: TGTGCCAGCAGCTTAGATTCCGGGGGTGAAGCTTTCTTT.